The rows below give T cell receptor beta chains drawn from one sample of a study of blood T cell repertoires in COVID-19. Clones were sequenced by immunoSEQ multiplex PCR, and TCRdb holds only the in-frame ones, with some missing. The sample yields 150,000 to 200,000 clones, 70% to 90% seen once. Sequencing used peripheral blood. Receptor source: a man aged 70 or older with active or convalescent COVID-19. The CDR3 runs from the conserved cysteine through the conserved F or W. A D gene is named only where the DNA matches it firmly. The size of a clone is reported for some rows only, either as once, few or many, or as a class for expanded clones.

v_gene: TRBV5-4
abundance: once
j_gene: TRBJ2-3
d_gene: TRBD2
CDR3nt: TGTGCCAGCGCTCGGACTAGCGGGGGAGGCACAGATACGCAGTATTTT
CDR3aa: CASARTSGGGTDTQYF

v_gene: TRBV6-6
abundance: NA
j_gene: TRBJ2-1
d_gene: NA
CDR3nt: TGTGCCAGCAGTTACGCCAGGGGAGATGAGCAGTTCTTC
CDR3aa: CASSYARGDEQFF

v_gene: TRBV5-4
abundance: NA
j_gene: TRBJ1-2
d_gene: NA
CDR3nt: TGTGCCATCCAGGGGATATCGAACTATGGCTACACCTTC
CDR3aa: CAIQGISNYGYTF

v_gene: TRBV9
abundance: NA
j_gene: TRBJ2-3
d_gene: NA
CDR3nt: TGTGCCAGCAGCGTGGAGGGTCCTAGCACAGATACGCAGTATTTT
CDR3aa: CASSVEGPSTDTQYF

v_gene: TRBV12-3/TRBV12-4
abundance: NA
j_gene: TRBJ1-5
d_gene: TRBD1
CDR3nt: TGTGCCAGCAGTCCAGACAGGGGTCGGCCCCAGCATTTT
CDR3aa: CASSPDRGRPQHF

v_gene: TRBV18
abundance: few
j_gene: TRBJ1-1
d_gene: TRBD1
CDR3nt: TGTGCCAGCTCACCACGGGACAGGGGAGGCATGAACACTGAAGCTTTCTTT
CDR3aa: CASSPRDRGGMNTEAFF

v_gene: TRBV19
abundance: NA
j_gene: TRBJ1-5
d_gene: NA
CDR3nt: TGTGCCAGTACCTCCCACAGGTCCTATAGCAATCAGCCCCAGCATTTT
CDR3aa: CASTSHRSYSNQPQHF

v_gene: TRBV6-4
abundance: NA
j_gene: TRBJ2-3
d_gene: NA
CDR3nt: TGTGCCAGCAGTGATGCAGGGCAAGATACGCAGTATTTT
CDR3aa: CASSDAGQDTQYF

v_gene: TRBV5-1
abundance: NA
j_gene: TRBJ1-2
d_gene: TRBD1
CDR3nt: TGCGCCAGCAGCTTGGCGGGACAGGGGGCCTATGGCTACACCTTC
CDR3aa: CASSLAGQGAYGYTF

v_gene: TRBV7-8
abundance: few
j_gene: TRBJ1-5
d_gene: NA
CDR3nt: TGTGCCAGCAACCCCAGACGGGACAATCAGCCCCAGCATTTT
CDR3aa: CASNPRRDNQPQHF

v_gene: TRBV4-3
abundance: NA
j_gene: TRBJ2-2
d_gene: NA
CDR3nt: TGCGCCAGCAGCCAAGATGTCCAGGTATACACCGGGGAGCTGTTTTTT
CDR3aa: CASSQDVQVYTGELFF

v_gene: TRBV28
abundance: NA
j_gene: TRBJ2-4
d_gene: NA
CDR3nt: TGTGCCAGCACCCAGACACTTCCTAAAAACATTCAGTACTTC
CDR3aa: CASTQTLPKNIQYF

v_gene: TRBV14
abundance: NA
j_gene: TRBJ1-2
d_gene: NA
CDR3nt: TGTGCCAGCAGCCCCCGCGGAGGCCCCTATGGCTACACCTTC
CDR3aa: CASSPRGGPYGYTF

v_gene: TRBV19
abundance: few
j_gene: TRBJ1-5
d_gene: TRBD1
CDR3nt: TGTGCCAGTAGGGGCGGACAGGGAAGCTCAATCATGCCCCAGCATTTT
CDR3aa: CASRGGQGSSIMPQHF

v_gene: TRBV14
abundance: NA
j_gene: TRBJ2-1
d_gene: NA
CDR3nt: TGTGCCAGCAGCCAACTTAGCGTCCGACCGAACAATGAGCAGTTCTTC
CDR3aa: CASSQLSVRPNNEQFF

v_gene: TRBV5-5
abundance: NA
j_gene: TRBJ2-7
d_gene: NA
CDR3nt: TGTGCCAGCAGCTTTGGGAGTGGTACGTACGAGCAGTACTTC
CDR3aa: CASSFGSGTYEQYF

v_gene: TRBV19
abundance: NA
j_gene: TRBJ1-6
d_gene: TRBD1
CDR3nt: TGTGCCAGTAGTACGTGGACAGGGCGATCCTATAATTCACCCCTCCACTTT
CDR3aa: CASSTWTGRSYNSPLHF

v_gene: TRBV19
abundance: NA
j_gene: TRBJ2-7
d_gene: TRBD1
CDR3nt: TGTGCCAGTAGTATAGGTGGTGGGACAGTCACCCTTGAGCAGTACTTC
CDR3aa: CASSIGGGTVTLEQYF

v_gene: TRBV19
abundance: few
j_gene: TRBJ2-5
d_gene: NA
CDR3nt: TGTGCCAGTAGTACATACAGGGAAGAGACCCAGTACTTC
CDR3aa: CASSTYREETQYF

v_gene: TRBV2
abundance: NA
j_gene: TRBJ1-2
d_gene: NA
CDR3nt: TGTGCCAGCTCGAGACAGAACTATGGCTACACCTTC
CDR3aa: CASSRQNYGYTF

v_gene: TRBV2
abundance: NA
j_gene: TRBJ2-5
d_gene: NA
CDR3nt: TGTGCCAGCAGTGAACAGGGATTAGTGACCCAGTACTTC
CDR3aa: CASSEQGLVTQYF

v_gene: TRBV18
abundance: NA
j_gene: TRBJ2-2
d_gene: NA
CDR3nt: TGTGCCAGCTCATCACGGACTAAAGCGAACACCGGGGAGCTGTTTTTT
CDR3aa: CASSSRTKANTGELFF

v_gene: TRBV6-5
abundance: NA
j_gene: TRBJ1-2
d_gene: TRBD1
CDR3nt: TGTGCCAGCAGATCCTCTGGGACAGCTTCCTATGGCTACACCTTC
CDR3aa: CASRSSGTASYGYTF

v_gene: TRBV11-2
abundance: NA
j_gene: TRBJ2-7
d_gene: NA
CDR3nt: TGTGCCAGCAGCAGATGGAGCTACGAGCAGTACTTC
CDR3aa: CASSRWSYEQYF

v_gene: TRBV19
abundance: NA
j_gene: TRBJ1-6
d_gene: TRBD1
CDR3nt: TGTGCCAGTACCTCGACCGGGACAGGGACCTATAATTCACCCCTCCACTTT
CDR3aa: CASTSTGTGTYNSPLHF

v_gene: TRBV2
abundance: NA
j_gene: TRBJ2-1
d_gene: NA
CDR3nt: TGTGCCAGCAGTTCTGCTATCTACAATGAGCAGTTCTTC
CDR3aa: CASSSAIYNEQFF

v_gene: TRBV3-1/TRBV3-2
abundance: once
j_gene: TRBJ1-6
d_gene: TRBD1
CDR3nt: TGTGCCAGCAGCTTGGACAGGGAACTAGCAACCCTCCACTTT
CDR3aa: CASSLDRELATLHF

v_gene: TRBV5-8
abundance: NA
j_gene: TRBJ1-1
d_gene: NA
CDR3nt: TGTGCCAGCAGCTTTGGTGGTGTACACCGGAACACTGAAGCTTTCTTT
CDR3aa: CASSFGGVHRNTEAFF

v_gene: TRBV4-1
abundance: NA
j_gene: TRBJ1-5
d_gene: TRBD1
CDR3nt: TGCGCCAGCAGCCCTACAGAACAGGGGTATCATCAGCCCCAGCATTTT
CDR3aa: CASSPTEQGYHQPQHF

v_gene: TRBV5-1
abundance: NA
j_gene: TRBJ1-6
d_gene: NA
CDR3nt: TGCGCCAGCAGCTCGCAGGACACTAATTCACCCCTCCACTTT
CDR3aa: CASSSQDTNSPLHF

v_gene: TRBV5-1
abundance: NA
j_gene: TRBJ2-1
d_gene: TRBD2
CDR3nt: TGCGCCAGCAGCTTGGTAGCGGGAGCGTACAATGAGCAGTTCTTC
CDR3aa: CASSLVAGAYNEQFF

v_gene: TRBV6-5
abundance: NA
j_gene: TRBJ1-4
d_gene: TRBD1
CDR3nt: TGTGCCAGCAGTTCCCTCCCAGACAGGGGGCGCGGAAAACTGTTTTTT
CDR3aa: CASSSLPDRGRGKLFF

v_gene: TRBV19
abundance: NA
j_gene: TRBJ2-7
d_gene: TRBD1
CDR3nt: TGTGCCAGTAGCGACAGGGAATACCTTTACGAGCAGTACTTC
CDR3aa: CASSDREYLYEQYF

v_gene: TRBV7-9
abundance: once
j_gene: TRBJ2-5
d_gene: NA
CDR3nt: TGTGCCAGCACCCCGGACGCAGGGGAGACCCAGTACTTC
CDR3aa: CASTPDAGETQYF

v_gene: TRBV7-8
abundance: NA
j_gene: TRBJ1-4
d_gene: TRBD1
CDR3nt: TGTGCCAGCGGCCGGGACAGGGCTAATGAAAAACTGTTTTTT
CDR3aa: CASGRDRANEKLFF

v_gene: TRBV6-5
abundance: NA
j_gene: TRBJ2-1
d_gene: TRBD2
CDR3nt: TGTGCCAGCAGTAATAGCGGGGGTTACAATGAGCAGTTCTTC
CDR3aa: CASSNSGGYNEQFF

v_gene: TRBV6-5
abundance: NA
j_gene: TRBJ1-2
d_gene: TRBD1
CDR3nt: TGTGCCACCGACAGGGTATTGGACTATGGCTACACCTTC
CDR3aa: CATDRVLDYGYTF

v_gene: TRBV11-3
abundance: NA
j_gene: TRBJ2-3
d_gene: NA
CDR3nt: TGTGCCAGCAGCTTAGGCCTCAGGGGAAGCACAGATACGCAGTATTTT
CDR3aa: CASSLGLRGSTDTQYF

v_gene: TRBV27
abundance: NA
j_gene: TRBJ1-1
d_gene: TRBD1
CDR3nt: TGTGCCAGCAGTCCTAGACAGGGGGCACGAACTGAAGCTTTCTTT
CDR3aa: CASSPRQGARTEAFF

v_gene: TRBV5-1
abundance: NA
j_gene: TRBJ2-1
d_gene: TRBD2
CDR3nt: TGCGCCAGCAGCTTGGAAGCCCTAGCGGGAGGAAATGAGCAGTTCTTC
CDR3aa: CASSLEALAGGNEQFF